This T cell receptor (beta chain) was sequenced during a study of beta chain features in type 1 diabetes. J was trimmed by 5 bases and V by 5 bases; bases with no gene match: 2. Germline CDR1 reads SGHTA; CDR2 reads FQGTGA. The CDR3 extends over 13 amino acids. Expressed TCRB transcripts were sequenced, since all the RNA that had been isolated was reverse transcribed. The assay was immunoSEQ multiplex PCR, and TCRdb's table has in-frame clones only and misses some. The data hold roughly 610,000 clones, with about a sixth observed a single time. In this sample, this clone turned up a few times. Other DNA sequences in the sample encode the same CDR3.

The chain recombines TRBV7-3 with TRBJ2-1; 8 bases match TRBD1. This sequence originates from a man between 18 and 29 years old in good health. Sequencing used naive CD4+ T cells from blood. In DNA form, the CDR3 reads TGTGCCAGCAGCCCGGACAGGGACAATGAGCAGTTCTTC. Protein product: CASSPDRDNEQFF.